The 25 T cell receptor beta chains below come from one sample, sequenced in a study of cytotoxic CD8 clonotypes in ibrutinib-treated CLL (dated by TCRdb to about 2021). The library was generated by the immunoSEQ multiplex PCR assay. Here the immuneACCESS table is served through TCRdb, limited to in-frame sequences with V and J called. Missing clones are a known gap in these copies; in checked studies unresolved V genes cover under half, and the rest lacks a known reason. The sample table shows just over 200,000 clones, and just over 70% are seen once. The top ten constitute about 6.4% of the sample. This specimen's time point label, interpreted: 12 months on ibrutinib. Material: PBMCs, obtained after 12 months of ibrutinib treatment. Every receptor here comes from a human donor with chronic lymphocytic leukemia.

The CDR3 loop is CAWSSGRGLYGYTF. In DNA form, the CDR3 reads TGTGCCTGGAGTAGTGGCAGGGGCCTCTATGGCTACACCTTC. This chain connects TRBV30 to TRBJ1-2, with a weak D call TRBD1 (6 bases). The V gene lost 2 bases and the J gene lost 4 bases, with 14 bases spanning the gap. Per germline, CDR1 GTSNPN and CDR2 SVGIG (reference sequence). The CDR3 covers 14 residues.

The chain employs TRBV11-2 and TRBJ2-3; tentative D call: TRBD1 (5 bases). Trimming stripped 2 bases from V and 6 bases from J, with 9 bases between. CDR3 length equals 13 residues. The germline V gene has CDR1 SGHAT and CDR2 FQNNGV. CDR3 residues: CASSLQGSDTQYF. The CDR3 coding sequence is TGTGCCAGCAGCTTACAGGGATCGGATACGCAGTATTTT.

The table lists this clone with a few counts. The chain employs TRBV6-5 and TRBJ1-2; 7 nucleotides align to TRBD1. The CDR3 is 15 residues long. Per the germline V gene, CDR1 is MNHEY and CDR2 is SVGAGI. Unmatched junction bases numbered 10, after V lost 5 bases and J lost 4 bases. The CDR3 bases are TGTGCCAGCAGTCGAGGGACAGCAGGCGTCTATGGCTACACCTTC. It codes for CASSRGTAGVYGYTF.

This clone has just one count. This chain connects TRBV28 to TRBJ1-2, with 7 bases fitting TRBD1. Trimming at V came to 5 bases and at J to 1 base, leaving 10 bases not matched to a gene. Germline V gene sequence: CDR1 MDHEN, CDR2 SYDVKM. This CDR3 is built from 16 residues. The CDR3 nucleotides read TGTGCCAGCAGTGGGGACAGTCGGGGCCATAACTATGGCTACACCTTC. Its translation: CASSGDSRGHNYGYTF.

This chain links TRBV6-5 with TRBJ1-1, with D uncertain. In germline, CDR1 is MNHEY, CDR2 SVGAGI. Trimming took 7 bases from V and 7 from J, leaving 19 bases between them. The length of the CDR3 is 14 residues. The CDR3 DNA reads TGTGCCAGCACCAAAATCCCTGGGCCCGATGAAGCTTTCTTT. This encodes CASTKIPGPDEAFF.

The rearrangement uses TRBV4-1 and TRBJ1-5, with D perhaps TRBD1 (5 bases). The germline CDR1 and CDR2 sequences are MGHRA and YSYEKL. The CDR3 spans 15 residues. Trimming removed 4 bases from V and 0 bases from J, with 10 bases in between. The DNA of the CDR3 is TGCGCCAGCAGCCTCGGGACGGTTAGCAATCAGCCCCAGCATTTT. This codes for CASSLGTVSNQPQHF.

The chain has TRBV7-9 and TRBJ1-4, with 8 bases identical to TRBD1. This CDR3 is built from 15 residues. Losses at the gene ends were 2 bases for V and 5 bases for J; bases not matched to a gene: 4. Looked up from germline, CDR1 is SEHNR and CDR2 is FQNEAQ (reference sequence). CDR3 in amino acids: CASSLFTGGNEKLFF. As DNA, the CDR3 is TGTGCCAGCAGCTTATTTACAGGGGGGAATGAAAAACTGTTTTTT.

In its sample, this clone was seen a few times. J is TRBJ2-1 and V is TRBV30; 8 nucleotides agree with TRBD1. CDR3 size: 15 residues. Trimming cost V 2 bases and J 3 bases; bases outside gene matches: 6. Germline V CDR1 and CDR2: GTSNPN, SVGIG (reference sequence). CDR3 residues: CAWSLQGGGYNEQFF. The CDR3 DNA reads as TGTGCCTGGAGTTTACAGGGGGGAGGCTACAATGAGCAGTTCTTC. The whole variable domain, remainder taken from reference TRBV30 and TRBJ2-1, is SQTIHQWPATLVQPVGSPLSLECTVEGTSNPNLYWYRQAAGRGLQLLFYSVGIGQISSEVPQNLSASRPQDRQFILSSKKLLLSDSGFYLCAWSLQGGGYNEQFFGPGTRLTVL.

V and J are TRBV6-5 and TRBJ2-4; 9 nucleotides align to TRBD2. V lost 5 bases and J lost 7; bases outside the gene matches: 6. Per germline, CDR1 MNHEY and CDR2 SVGAGI. This CDR3 comprises 14 residues. CDR3 region: CASSRSGRNNIQYF. The CDR3 DNA is TGTGCCAGCAGTCGAAGCGGGAGGAATAACATTCAGTACTTC.

The chain carries TRBV30 and TRBJ1-5; D is ambiguous. CDR1 and CDR2 (germline): GTSNPN, SVGIG (reference sequence). Deletions cut 4 bases from V and 4 bases from J, with 11 bases between. This CDR3 is built from 13 residues. The DNA of the CDR3 is TGTGCCTGGAACCGGGGAGATAATCAGCCCCAGCATTTT. Its translation: CAWNRGDNQPQHF. Variable domain in full (rest from reference TRBV30 and TRBJ1-5): SQTIHQWPATLVQPVGSPLSLECTVEGTSNPNLYWYRQAAGRGLQLLFYSVGIGQISSEVPQNLSASRPQDRQFILSSKKLLLSDSGFYLCAWNRGDNQPQHFGDGTRLSIL.

V is TRBV2 and J is TRBJ1-2; D is undetermined. The CDR3 has 12 residues. V was trimmed by 5 bases and J by 5 bases, leaving 9 bases between them. Germline V CDR1 and CDR2: SNHLY, FYNNEI. The CDR3 region has the DNA TGTGCCAGCAGTTCCCAAACTTATGGCTACACCTTC. Translation gives CASSSQTYGYTF.

This clone has a handful of counts. CDR3 coding DNA: TGCGCCAGCGGAGGGACAGCCGCTGGGGCTTTCTTT. Its protein product is CASGGTAAGAFF. The V and J genes are TRBV5-1 and TRBJ1-1, with 7 positions matching TRBD1. The germline V gene encodes CDR1 SGHRS and CDR2 YFSETQ. The junction had 11 bases not matched to a gene; V was cut back by 7 bases and J by 11 bases. This CDR3 spans 12 amino acids.

The chain is built from TRBV2 and TRBJ1-6; D perhaps matches TRBD1 (6 bases). Trimming pared 6 bases from V and 0 bases from J, leaving 12 bases between. The CDR3 has 16 residues. Germline V gives CDR1 SNHLY, CDR2 FYNNEI. Here the CDR3 reads CASSQDRSSYNSPLHF. The CDR3 nucleotides read TGTGCCAGCAGCCAAGACAGGAGCTCCTATAATTCACCCCTCCACTTT.

The genes are TRBV18 and TRBJ2-6, with unresolved D. Germline loops: CDR1 KGHSH, CDR2 LQKENI. With 4 bases removed from V and 2 bases from J, the gap between germline ends came to 12 bases. The CDR3 totals 16 residues. The CDR3 DNA reads as TGTGCCAGCTCACTGCGAAGCGCTACTGGGGCCAACGTCCTGACTTTC. It yields the protein CASSLRSATGANVLTF.

The CDR3 protein is CASSDRTLEEQYF. CDR3 bases: TGTGCCAGCAGTGATCGGACCCTGGAGGAGCAGTACTTC. The chain links TRBV2 to TRBJ2-7; D remains unclear. The CDR3 covers 13 residues. The germline V gene encodes CDR1 SNHLY and CDR2 FYNNEI. Trimming took off 3 bases at V and 7 bases at J, with 13 bases between the two ends.

This chain uses TRBV18 with TRBJ2-7; 7 bases align to TRBD1. Per germline, CDR1 KGHSH and CDR2 LQKENI. The ends lost 5 bases at V and 6 bases at J; junction bases unmatched: 10. CDR3 length equals 14 residues. The CDR3 protein is CASSETPTGIEQYF. CDR3 DNA: TGTGCCAGCTCAGAAACCCCGACAGGGATCGAGCAGTACTTC.

The chain combines TRBV19 with TRBJ2-2, with a possible D match to TRBD2 (6 bases). Trimming stripped 7 bases from V and 2 bases from J, with 17 bases between. This CDR3 is 16 amino acids long. Germline assignment: CDR1 LNHDA and CDR2 SQIVND (reference sequence). The CDR3 region is CASTRDSLTNTGELFF. In DNA form, the CDR3 reads TGTGCCAGTACCCGGGACTCTTTAACTAACACCGGGGAGCTGTTTTTT.

The chain uses TRBV7-6 and TRBJ1-4, with D possibly matching TRBD1 (5 bases). Between the trimmed V and J ends, which lost 1 base and 7 bases, there was a span of 7 bases. CDR1 and CDR2 (germline): SGHVS, FNYEAQ. The CDR3 sequence is 13 residues long. DNA of the CDR3: TGTGCCAGCAGCTTAGGGCAGGGTGAAAAACTGTTTTTT. It yields the protein CASSLGQGEKLFF.

The chain carries TRBV27 and TRBJ1-4, with a tentative D call TRBD1 (5 bases). The CDR3 sequence is 15 residues long. The germline V gene has CDR1 MNHEY and CDR2 SMNVEV (reference sequence). Trimming shortened V by 5 bases and J by 8 bases, and 18 bases separated the two germline ends. CDR3 in amino acids: CASSVTPSQGEKLFF. CDR3 nucleotides: TGTGCCAGCAGTGTGACCCCTTCCCAGGGAGAAAAACTGTTTTTT.

The V gene is TRBV2, the J gene TRBJ2-7; TRBD1 matches at 7 bases. Germline V gives CDR1 SNHLY, CDR2 FYNNEI. This CDR3 has 15 residues. V shed 10 bases, J shed 2 bases, and the junction held 14 bases outside the gene matches. The CDR3 spells CATKETGARAYEQYF. The CDR3 DNA sequence: TGTGCCACAAAAGAAACAGGGGCTAGGGCCTACGAGCAGTACTTC.

The chain links TRBV5-6 to TRBJ2-1, with 10 bases identical to TRBD2. V lost 4 bases to trimming and J lost 8 bases; unmatched junction nucleotides: 9. The CDR3 totals 15 residues. Germline CDR1 reads SGHDT; CDR2 reads YYEEEE. The CDR3 DNA is TGTGCCAGCAGCCCCAGCGGGGGGGTTCCGTATGAGCAGTTCTTC. The encoded protein is CASSPSGGVPYEQFF.

This clone was counted between two and nine times. This sequence joins TRBV20-1 and TRBJ2-3, with D unresolved. V shed 8 bases and J shed 7 bases, with 10 bases lying between them. Germline V gene lookup returns CDR1 DFQATT and CDR2 SNEGSKA (reference sequence). This CDR3 spans 10 amino acids. The CDR3 sequence: CSSSRHTQYF. As DNA, the CDR3 is TGCAGTTCTTCTCGCCATACGCAGTATTTT.

The chain links TRBV5-6 to TRBJ1-3; D is unclear. V gave up 0 bases and J gave up 0 bases, with 13 bases separating them. Germline V gives CDR1 SGHDT, CDR2 YYEEEE. The CDR3 covers 17 residues. The CDR3 nucleotides read TGTGCCAGCAGCTTGGGCGCGAGAGAGATCTCTGGAAACACCATATATTTT. Its translation: CASSLGAREISGNTIYF.

This clone was observed a handful of times. Sequence at one end of the junction differs from germline and may be a read error. This chain joins TRBV6-7 and TRBJ1-2; no definite D call. TRBV6-7 counts as an open reading frame of uncertain function. This CDR3 is 10 amino acids long. The CDR3 nucleotides are TGTGCCAGCAGTTACTCTGGGGATTTCTTC. This translates into CASSYSGDFF.

The V and J genes are TRBV11-2 and TRBJ2-1, with D possibly TRBD2 on 5 matching bases. There are 14 residues in the CDR3. Trimming took off 3 bases at V and 3 bases at J, with 9 bases between the two ends. Germline CDR1 and CDR2: SGHAT and FQNNGV. The CDR3 loop is CASSFSRGYNEQFF. In DNA form, the CDR3 reads TGTGCCAGCAGCTTTTCCCGGGGCTACAATGAGCAGTTCTTC.